A single sample is the source of the 32 T cell receptor beta chains below, sequenced in a study of T cells in Graves' hyperthyroidism and ophthalmopathy. Amplified regions were TCR beta CDR3 sequences from RNA transcripts. An initial round of RT-PCR targeting the TCR CDR3 relied on the HTBI primer set. In TCRdb, the multiplex PCR reads were re-called with MiXCR into one record per CDR3 protein. The repertoire holds 350,000 or so distinct CDR3 sequences, with about a sixth as singletons. The sample comprised blood. The receptors were sampled from a woman aged 35 to 49 with Graves' ophthalmopathy.

The V call is TRBV6-5, the J call TRBJ2-5; the D call may be TRBD1 or TRBD2 (5 bases each). The CDR3 sequence is 13 residues long. The ends were cut back, 2 bases at V and 11 bases at J, with 15 bases in the middle. CDR1 is MNHEY, CDR2 SVGAGI, per germline. The CDR3 protein is CASSYIGGDRQYF. As DNA, the CDR3 is TGTGCCAGCAGTTACATTGGAGGAGACAGACAGTACTTC.

This clonotype was seen ten or more times. An end of the junction does not agree with germline; a read error may underlie this. This chain uses TRBV27 with TRBJ2-7, with a possible D match to TRBD1 (6 bases). The CDR3 has 11 amino acids. Germline CDR1 and CDR2: MNHEY and SMNVEV (reference sequence). CDR3 nucleotides: TGTGCCAGCAGTTTTGGTGGACAGACTTTCTTC. Its translation is CASSFGGQTFF.

Ten or more counts support this clonotype. The genes are TRBV5-1 and TRBJ1-5, with D possibly matching TRBD1 (6 bases). Trimming cost V 0 bases and J 0 bases, with 7 bases left between them. The length of the CDR3 is 15 residues. Per germline, CDR1 SGHRS and CDR2 YFSETQ. CDR3 protein: CASSLGQDSNQPQHF. As DNA, the CDR3 is TGCGCCAGCAGCTTGGGACAGGATAGCAATCAGCCCCAGCATTTT.

This clonotype was seen repeatedly, ten times or more. This sequence joins TRBV28 and TRBJ2-2; D is unclear. In germline, CDR1 is MDHEN, CDR2 SYDVKM. The CDR3 sequence is 13 residues long. Trimming removed 5 bases from V and 1 base from J, with 5 bases in between. The CDR3 region is CASSRGNTGELFF. As DNA, the CDR3 is TGTGCCAGCAGTAGAGGGAACACCGGGGAGCTGTTTTTT. Looking up the rest from reference TRBV28 and TRBJ2-2 gives the full variable domain: DVKVTQSSRYLVKRTGEKVFLECVQDMDHENMFWYRQDPGLGLRLIYFSYDVKMKEKGDIPEGYSVSREKKERFSLILESASTNQTSMYLCASSRGNTGELFFGEGSRLTVL.

This clonotype was counted at least ten times. The chain joins TRBV20-1 to TRBJ2-5; no clear D. Germline values: CDR1 DFQATT, CDR2 SNEGSKA (reference sequence). This CDR3 contains 15 residues. V was clipped by 0 bases and J by 2 bases, with 13 bases between them. The DNA for the CDR3 is TGCAGTGCTAGAGATCTTGCTCAGGTGCAAGAGACCCAGTACTTC. This codes for CSARDLAQVQETQYF.

This clonotype appeared a few times. A single base separates this from a much larger clone, so it may be a read error. The chain combines TRBV27 with TRBJ2-5; 7 bases line up with TRBD1. CDR1 is MNHEY, CDR2 SMNVEV, per germline (reference sequence). CDR3 length: 15 amino acids. CDR3: CTSSSLGGIGETQYF. The CDR3 DNA is TGTACCAGCAGTTCCCTAGGGGGCATCGGGGAGACCCAGTACTTC.

Only a few counts were recorded for this clonotype. This rearrangement joins TRBV11-2 to TRBJ1-6; 8 bases map to TRBD1. This CDR3 is 18 amino acids long. Germline assignment: CDR1 SGHAT and CDR2 FQNNGV. J was trimmed by 2 bases and V by 0 bases; bases with no gene match: 6. CDR3 in amino acids: CASSLERTGFTYNSPLHF. DNA of the CDR3: TGTGCCAGCAGCTTAGAGCGGACAGGGTTCACCTATAATTCACCCCTCCACTTT.

The V and J genes are TRBV30 and TRBJ1-2; D is perhaps TRBD1 (5 bases). Germline lookup yields CDR1 GTSNPN and CDR2 SVGIG (reference sequence). Deletions cut 0 bases from V and 8 bases from J, with 16 bases between. The CDR3 is 14 amino acids. In nucleotides, the CDR3 is TGTGCCTGGAGTGTATCAAGGACACAAAGCGGCTACACCTTC. Translating gives CAWSVSRTQSGYTF. The full variable domain, completed using reference TRBV30 and TRBJ1-2, is SQTIHQWPATLVQPVGSPLSLECTVEGTSNPNLYWYRQAAGRGLQLLFYSVGIGQISSEVPQNLSASRPQDRQFILSSKKLLLSDSGFYLCAWSVSRTQSGYTFGSGTRLTVV.

The chain recombines TRBV28 with TRBJ2-2; D might be TRBD1 (5 bases). V was pared by 5 bases and J by 4 bases, with 11 bases between. The germline gives CDR1 MDHEN, CDR2 SYDVKM. The CDR3 contains 14 residues. CDR3 protein: CASSGARSTGELFF. The CDR3 DNA follows: TGTGCCAGCAGTGGGGCTAGATCCACCGGGGAGCTGTTTTTT.

As regards this clonotype: Mismatch with germline at one junction end may stem from a read error. J is TRBJ1-5 and V is TRBV6-1; the match to TRBD1 covers 7 bases. The CDR3 is 15 residues long. CDR1 and CDR2 (germline): MNHNS, SASEGT. In DNA form, the CDR3 reads TGTGCCAGCAGAGAAGGGGACAGTAGCAATCAGCCCCAGCATTTT. This sequence encodes CASREGDSSNQPQHF.

Ten or more counts support this clonotype. The chain has TRBV7-9 and TRBJ1-2; D unresolved. The CDR3 contains 14 residues. V lost 1 base to trimming and J lost 4 bases, with 10 bases between them. Germline assignment: CDR1 SEHNR and CDR2 FQNEAQ (reference sequence). Here the CDR3 reads CASSLGLASYGYTF. The CDR3 DNA sequence: TGTGCCAGCAGCTTAGGTCTCGCGAGCTATGGCTACACCTTC.

This clonotype was counted many times. The chain couples TRBV27 to TRBJ2-6; D is unclear. The CDR3 length is 15 residues. CDR1 MNHEY and CDR2 SMNVEV come from the germline V gene (reference sequence). The V and J ends lost 3 bases and 1 base respectively, with 7 bases between them. This chain's CDR3 is CASSFVMSGANVLTF. The CDR3 nucleotides read TGTGCCAGCAGTTTCGTGATGTCTGGGGCCAACGTCCTGACTTTC. Based on the CDR3 plus reference TRBV27 and TRBJ2-6, the full variable domain is EAQVTQNPRYLITVTGKKLTVTCSQNMNHEYMSWYRQDPGLGLRQIYYSMNVEVTDKGDVPEGYKVSRKEKRNFPLILESPSPNQTSLYFCASSFVMSGANVLTFGAGSRLTVL.

In its sample, this clonotype was seen many times. A much larger clonotype is one base distant, so this may be a read error. This sequence joins TRBV4-1 and TRBJ2-2; possibly TRBD2 for D (5 bases). Germline V CDR1 and CDR2: MGHRA, YSYEKL. The CDR3 totals 17 residues. The CDR3 DNA sequence: TGCGCCAGCAGCCAAGTCAAGCAGGCCTCGAACACCGGGGAGCTGCTTTTT. Protein: CASSQVKQASNTGELLF.

This chain joins TRBV6-5 and TRBJ2-5, with D perhaps matching TRBD2 (7 bases). Trimming took 2 bases from V and 0 from J, leaving 16 bases between them. Germline CDR1 and CDR2: MNHEY and SVGAGI. The CDR3 spans 17 residues. CDR3 protein: CASSYIGEGGYQETQYF. The CDR3 coding sequence is TGTGCCAGCAGTTACATCGGGGAGGGGGGATACCAAGAGACCCAGTACTTC.

In this sample, this clonotype turned up many times. This chain connects TRBV28 to TRBJ1-5, with D possibly matching TRBD1 (5 bases). This CDR3 is 16 amino acids long. V shed 2 bases and J shed 6 bases, with 17 bases lying between them. Germline assignment: CDR1 MDHEN and CDR2 SYDVKM. CDR3 nucleotide sequence: TGTGCCAGCAGTTTAGGGCAGGGATCAACCTCTCAGCCCCAGCATTTT. This gives the protein CASSLGQGSTSQPQHF.

This clonotype was recorded many times. This chain links TRBV27 with TRBJ1-2, with 7 bases aligning to TRBD1. Germline lookup yields CDR1 MNHEY and CDR2 SMNVEV (reference sequence). The V gene end was trimmed by 6 bases and the J gene end by 0 bases; junction bases not matched to a gene: 7. This CDR3 spans 15 amino acids. The CDR3 DNA follows: TGTGCCAGCAGATATCGGACAGGAGCTAACTATGGCTACACCTTC. It encodes CASRYRTGANYGYTF.

CDR3 coding DNA: TGTGCCAGCAGCCCCGGAGAGGGTTTATACGAGCAGTACTTC. Protein sequence: CASSPGEGLYEQYF. The chain combines TRBV7-2 with TRBJ2-7; perhaps TRBD2 as D (5 bases). This CDR3 is 14 amino acids long. Looked up from germline, CDR1 is SGHTA and CDR2 is FQGNSA. V lost 5 bases, J lost 4 bases, and 15 bases lay in between.

This clonotype occurred many times. The chain joins TRBV12-3 or TRBV12-4 to TRBJ1-1, with 7 bases that match TRBD1. V lost 2 bases to trimming and J lost 8 bases; unmatched junction nucleotides: 5. The CDR3 consists of 13 residues. DNA for the CDR3: TGTGCCAGCAGTTTACTAGGGGGCAGCGAAGCTTTCTTT. It yields the protein CASSLLGGSEAFF.

This clonotype appeared many times. The chain is built from TRBV12-3 or TRBV12-4 and TRBJ1-5; D not certain. This CDR3 region has 13 residues. Trimming removed 3 bases at V and 6 bases at J, with 9 bases between. CDR3 in DNA: TGTGCCAGCAGTTTTGAGGGAAGTCAGCCCCAGCATTTT. This translates into CASSFEGSQPQHF.

In this sample, this clonotype turned up many times. The chain uses TRBV29-1 and TRBJ1-5; no clear D gene. Germline assignment: CDR1 SQVTM and CDR2 ANQGSEA. The CDR3 is made up of 13 amino acids. Deletions cut 6 bases from V and 3 bases from J, with 12 bases between. CDR3 region: CSVRTVSNQPQHF. Here the CDR3 DNA reads TGCAGCGTCCGGACGGTTTCCAATCAGCCCCAGCATTTT.

In its sample, this clonotype was seen a few times. This rearrangement joins TRBV12-3 or TRBV12-4 to TRBJ2-5; the D is unclear. Trimming removed 5 bases from V and 5 bases from J, with 15 bases in between. This CDR3 is built from 14 residues. The CDR3 DNA reads as TGTGCCAGCAGTCCGACCGGGCCTGGGGAGACCCAGTACTTC. Protein product: CASSPTGPGETQYF.

At least ten counts were recorded for this clonotype. V gene TRBV11-2 combines with J gene TRBJ1-5; TRBD1 might be the D (6 bases). Per germline, CDR1 SGHAT and CDR2 FQNNGV. CDR3 length: 13 residues. The ends were cut back, 5 bases at V and 9 bases at J, with 14 bases in the middle. CDR3: CASSEFGGAPQHF. The CDR3 coding sequence is TGTGCCAGCAGCGAATTCGGGGGGGCGCCCCAGCATTTT. The whole variable domain, remainder taken from reference TRBV11-2 and TRBJ1-5, is EAGVAQSPRYKIIEKRQSVAFWCNPISGHATLYWYQQILGQGPKLLIQFQNNGVVDDSQLPKDRFSAERLKGVDSTLKIQPAKLEDSAVYLCASSEFGGAPQHFGDGTRLSIL.

This clonotype showed up many times. The CDR3 loop reads CASSLASGSNQPQHF. The CDR3 DNA sequence: TGTGCCAGCAGTTTAGCGTCCGGCAGCAATCAGCCCCAGCATTTT. The chain recombines TRBV27 with TRBJ1-5; unclear D gene. The CDR3 has 15 residues. The V end was cut by 2 bases, the J end by 1 base, with 9 bases between. Germline assignment: CDR1 MNHEY and CDR2 SMNVEV (reference sequence).

This clonotype occurred a few times. The rearrangement uses TRBV11-1 and TRBJ2-5; weak D call: TRBD1 (6 bases). The germline V and J ends were trimmed by 2 bases and 5 bases, with 15 bases remaining between them. This CDR3 spans 15 amino acids. Germline V gene lookup returns CDR1 SGHAT and CDR2 FQDESV (reference sequence). The CDR3 region is CASSLRGLLVETQYF. The DNA for the CDR3 is TGTGCCAGCAGCTTAAGGGGGTTGTTGGTCGAGACCCAGTACTTC.

This clonotype has a count of ten or more. V is TRBV12-3 or TRBV12-4 and J is TRBJ2-7; TRBD1 matches at 9 bases. This CDR3 spans 15 amino acids. The J segment lost 3 bases and the V segment lost 6 bases, leaving 9 bases of the junction unmatched. The CDR3: CASRPTGTGNYEQYF. CDR3 DNA: TGTGCCAGCAGACCGACCGGGACAGGGAACTACGAGCAGTACTTC.

This clonotype was observed many times. At one end, the junction sequence differs from germline, possibly due to a read error. V usage is TRBV6-1 and J usage is TRBJ2-2; a possible D gene is TRBD2 (5 bases). The length of the CDR3 is 15 residues. In germline, CDR1 is MNHNS, CDR2 SASEGT. For the CDR3, the DNA is TGTGCCAGCAGTGCACCGGGCGCGAACACCGGGGAGCTGCTTTTT. It yields the protein CASSAPGANTGELLF.

In its sample, this clonotype was seen many times. The chain is built from TRBV4-1 and TRBJ1-5; no definite D call. The CDR3 extends over 13 amino acids. Germline CDR1 MGHRA, CDR2 YSYEKL. V was cut by 4 bases and J by 8 bases, with 12 bases left in between. DNA of the CDR3: TGCGCCAGCAGCCTTGACCCCCAGGAGCCCCAGCATTTT. Translating gives CASSLDPQEPQHF.

This clonotype was observed at least ten times. The rearrangement joins TRBV6-2 or TRBV6-3 to TRBJ1-1; 7 bases are shared with TRBD1. Germline V gene sequence: CDR1 MNHEY, CDR2 SVGEGT. There are 15 residues in the CDR3. The trim removed 5 bases at V and 3 bases at J, leaving 9 bases unmatched. Here the CDR3 reads CASSRGPRHHTEAFF. CDR3 sequence (DNA): TGTGCCAGCAGTAGGGGGCCGAGACATCACACTGAAGCTTTCTTT.

This clonotype was observed a few times. V is TRBV4-2 and J is TRBJ2-4; TRBD1 is a possible D gene (6 bases). Germline-derived CDR1 and CDR2 are LGHNA and YNFKEQ. The CDR3 spans 18 residues. V gave up 0 bases and J gave up 1 base, with 16 bases separating them. CDR3 sequence: CASSQDPPAQGAKNIQYF. For the CDR3, the DNA is TGTGCCAGCAGCCAAGACCCCCCAGCCCAGGGGGCCAAAAACATTCAGTACTTC.

This clonotype was counted at least ten times. This rearrangement joins TRBV12-3 or TRBV12-4 to TRBJ2-3; 9 nucleotides match TRBD2. V was pared by 6 bases and J by 6 bases, with 7 bases of the junction left unmatched. There are 14 residues in the CDR3. This chain's CDR3 is CASSTTSGDDTQYF. For the CDR3, the DNA is TGTGCCAGCAGCACGACTAGCGGTGATGATACGCAGTATTTT.

This chain connects TRBV6-5 to TRBJ2-5, with D perhaps TRBD2 (6 bases). The CDR3 length is 14 residues. Germline V gives CDR1 MNHEY, CDR2 SVGAGI. V lost 1 base and J 4 bases, leaving 10 bases between the germline ends. Written as DNA, the CDR3 is TGTGCCAGCAGTTACTTCGGAGGGACAGAGACCCAGTACTTC. Amino acids: CASSYFGGTETQYF.

The V gene is TRBV6-1, the J gene TRBJ2-7, with D possibly matching TRBD2 (6 bases). CDR1 is MNHNS and CDR2 is SASEGT in the germline V gene. Trimming pared 6 bases from V and 3 bases from J, leaving 21 bases between. This CDR3 has 16 amino acids. CDR3 sequence (DNA): TGTGCCAGCAGCCCTATCTCCGCTGCCGGGAGCTACGAGCAGTACTTC. It is translated as CASSPISAAGSYEQYF.